The present T cell receptor beta chain was sequenced within a study of PD-1 blockade in mismatch repair-deficient tumors. For the study at large: Patients had around 12 mismatch repair-deficient cancer types, all previously treated and progressing.

Findings and caveats of the study: Tumor-resident clones, often absent from pretreatment blood, expanded after pembrolizumab and then contracted.

This table comes from immunoSEQ multiplex PCR, and its TCRdb copy is limited to in-frame clones, with some not included. The repertoire has about 130,000 clones, 88% of them found once; the top ten carry approximately 10%. Every patient had mismatch repair deficiency by PCR or immunohistochemistry. Germline values: CDR1 LGHNA, CDR2 YSLEER. CDR3 size: 17 residues. V lost 3 bases, J lost 4 bases, and 21 bases lay in between. About this clone itself: Its specificity is not known.

The chain couples TRBV4-3 to TRBJ1-2; the D gene is possibly TRBD1 (5 bases). Source: peripheral blood, taken approximately 72 weeks after starting pembrolizumab. The receptor's source is an adult with mismatch repair-deficient cancer. CDR3 amino acids: CASSQGLLRGSLYGYTF. The DNA for the CDR3 is TGCGCCAGCAGCCAGGGACTTTTGAGGGGTTCCCTCTATGGCTACACCTTC.